These 5 T cell receptor delta chains originate from one sample sequenced in a study of delta chains in infants with herpesvirus infections. PBMC RNA was reverse transcribed using gamma-chain- and delta-chain-specific primers. TCRdb re-processed the RT-PCR reads via CATT. The sample yields under 3,500 delta-chain clones, approximately 30% seen once. This material consisted of peripheral blood, taken at time point 3 of longitudinal follow-up. These receptors were obtained from a human donor who was a Ugandan infant, either HIV-exposed or HIV-unexposed (not recorded which).

This clone is termed medium-sized. The V gene is TRAV38-2/DV8, the J gene TRDJ1; 7 bases are shared with TRDD3. The CDR3 loop spans 15 amino acids. Trimming took 6 bases from V and 4 from J; bases not matched to a gene: 12. The germline V gene encodes CDR1 TSESDYY and CDR2 QEAYKQQN. The DNA of the CDR3 is TGTGCTTATAAGACGTACTGGGGATTCGGCGATAAACTCATCTTT. This codes for CAYKTYWGFGDKLIF.

The J gene is TRDJ1, the V gene TRDV1; TRDD3 matches 7 bases. This CDR3 has 18 amino acids. Germline lookup yields CDR1 TSWWSYY and CDR2 QGS. V lost 4 bases to trimming and J lost 3 bases; unmatched junction nucleotides: 17. The CDR3 reads CALGGLKDWGLTADKLIF. CDR3 nucleotide sequence: TGTGCTCTTGGGGGCCTTAAGGACTGGGGATTGACGGCCGATAAACTCATCTTT.

The sample holds one count of this clone. This may be a read error, as it is one base from a much larger clone. The chain has TRDV2 and TRDJ1; TRDD3 matches at 10 bases. The ends lost 3 bases at V and 0 bases at J; junction bases unmatched: 6. The CDR3 totals 16 residues. Germline V gene data show CDR1 as GEAIGNYY and CDR2 as EKD. Here the CDR3 reads CACDVLGDVYTDKLIF. As DNA, the CDR3 is TGTGCCTGTGACGTACTGGGGGATGTTTACACCGATAAACTCATCTTT.

Within the sample, this clone is medium-sized. V and J are TRDV1 and TRDJ1, with 11 bases that match TRDD3. The CDR3 contains 20 residues. Germline V gives CDR1 TSWWSYY, CDR2 QGS. J was trimmed by 0 bases and V by 5 bases; bases with no gene match: 17. The CDR3 region has the DNA TGTGCTCTTGGGCTAACCTTCGGTACTGGGGGATATCGGTACACCGATAAACTCATCTTT. Translated: CALGLTFGTGGYRYTDKLIF.

V and J are TRDV2 and TRDJ3, with 13 bases identical to TRDD3. Germline V gene sequence: CDR1 GEAIGNYY, CDR2 EKD. CDR3 size: 19 residues. V lost 2 bases, J lost 1 base, and 4 bases stayed unmatched. The CDR3 spells CACDKVLGDTSWDTRQMFF. Here the CDR3 DNA reads TGTGCCTGTGACAAAGTACTGGGGGATACGTCCTGGGACACCCGACAGATGTTTTTC.